Listed here are 10 T cell receptor beta chains from one sample, sequenced in a study of CD8+CD57+ T cells in acquired aplastic anemia. Researchers used genomic DNA as the template to profile TCR beta VDJ and CDR3. TCRdb itself ran the reads through MiXCR, one entry per CDR3 protein. The repertoire holds about 200,000 distinct CDR3 sequences, with 65% as singletons. For sequencing, patients were chosen who had shown expansion of CD8+CD57+ cells by flow cytometry. The sequenced sample consisted of sorted CD4+, CD8+, or CD8+CD57+ T cells (not recorded which) from PBMCs. These receptors were obtained from a human donor with aplastic anemia.

This clonotype appeared a single time. One end of the junction is discordant with germline, which a read error may explain. V and J are TRBV10-3 and TRBJ1-1, with D unresolved. CDR1 and CDR2 (germline): ENHRY, SYGVKD. There are 15 residues in the CDR3. The CDR3 protein is CASSEATVMNTEAFF. Written as DNA, the CDR3 is TGTGCCAGCAGTGAAGCTACAGTCATGAACACTGAAGCTTTCTTT.

The rearrangement links TRBV5-1 to TRBJ2-5; 10 bases are a match to TRBD2. V dropped 4 bases and J dropped 7; count of bases not matched to a gene: 16. This CDR3 is 17 amino acids long. The V gene's germline CDR1 is SGHRS and CDR2 YFSETQ. CDR3 loop: CASSRPILAGESGTQYF. The CDR3 nucleotides read TGCGCCAGCAGCCGACCCATTCTAGCGGGAGAATCTGGGACCCAGTACTTC.

V is TRBV2 and J is TRBJ1-5; maybe TRBD1 (5 bases). Germline CDR1 SNHLY, CDR2 FYNNEI. This CDR3 contains 13 residues. V was pared by 5 bases and J by 3 bases, with 8 bases between. CDR3 sequence reads: CASSQGFNQPQHF. CDR3 DNA sequence: TGTGCCAGCAGTCAGGGATTCAATCAGCCCCAGCATTTT.

This clonotype was found many times. The rearrangement links TRBV11-3 to TRBJ2-1, with D tentatively TRBD1 (6 bases). V was pared by 5 bases and J by 5 bases, with 13 bases between. Germline CDR1 is SGHNT and CDR2 is YENEEA. The CDR3 extends over 14 amino acids. CDR3: CASSHYGQNNEQFF. CDR3 nucleotides: TGTGCCAGCAGCCACTATGGACAGAACAATGAGCAGTTCTTC.

The J gene is TRBJ2-7, the V gene TRBV20-1, with a possible D match to TRBD2 (5 bases). Germline V gene lookup returns CDR1 DFQATT and CDR2 SNEGSKA (reference sequence). The CDR3 covers 13 residues. Trimming took off 4 bases at V and 2 bases at J, with 12 bases between the two ends. Here the CDR3 DNA reads TGCAGTGCTATGCCGGGAACTACCTACGAGCAGTACTTC. It translates to CSAMPGTTYEQYF.

The CDR3 nucleotides read TGTGCCAGCACAGGGGCGGGGGCGACTGAAGCTTTCTTT. Translation gives CASTGAGATEAFF. This sequence joins TRBV25-1 and TRBJ1-1, with D perhaps matching TRBD1 (6 bases). V shed 7 bases and J shed 5 bases, with 14 bases lying between them. The CDR3 sequence is 13 residues long. Per the germline V gene, CDR1 is MGHDK and CDR2 is SYGVNS.

The chain is built from TRBV7-2 and TRBJ2-1; 11 bases map to TRBD2. Trimming cost V 5 bases and J 7 bases; bases outside gene matches: 7. Germline values: CDR1 SGHTA, CDR2 FQGNSA. CDR3 size: 15 residues. The DNA of the CDR3 is TGTGCCAGCAGCCACGGGCTAGCGGGAGGAAATGAGCAGTTCTTC. This translates into CASSHGLAGGNEQFF.

J is TRBJ2-7 and V is TRBV20-1; either TRBD1 or TRBD2 may supply D (6 bases each). Trimming took 5 bases from V and 3 from J, leaving 14 bases between them. Germline CDR1 DFQATT, CDR2 SNEGSKA (reference sequence). This CDR3 spans 13 amino acids. CDR3 DNA sequence: TGCAGTGCTGGGGACATGGGACTCTACGAGCAGTACTTC. Amino acid sequence: CSAGDMGLYEQYF.

The V and J genes are TRBV24-1 and TRBJ2-7; D uncertain. V was cut by 6 bases and J by 1 base, with 9 bases left in between. CDR3 size: 13 residues. Per the germline V gene, CDR1 is KGHDR and CDR2 is SFDVKD. The CDR3 is CATSRGSSYEQYF. CDR3 nucleotide sequence: TGTGCCACCAGTCGAGGCAGTTCCTACGAGCAGTACTTC.

The chain is built from TRBV2 and TRBJ2-1, with 8 bases matching TRBD2. Germline CDR1 and CDR2: SNHLY and FYNNEI. The CDR3 covers 15 residues. With V trimmed by 2 bases and J by 5 bases, 5 bases remained unmatched. The CDR3 region has the DNA TGTGCCAGCAGTGAACAGGGACTAGAAAACAATGAGCAGTTCTTC. It specifies CASSEQGLENNEQFF.